The T cell receptor beta chain described here comes from a study of T cells in Graves' hyperthyroidism and ophthalmopathy. The authors obtained PBMCs from about 9.5 ml of fresh peripheral blood. TCR beta CDR3 sequences were amplified from RNA transcripts. In the first-round RT-PCR of the TCR CDR3, the HTBI primer set was used. TCRdb processed the multiplex PCR reads anew with MiXCR; each CDR3 protein has one entry. The sample gives around 340,000 distinct CDR3 sequences, around a sixth of which show up once; around 54% is in the top ten. Sequencing was performed on blood. This clonotype originated in a woman aged 50 to 60 with Graves' hyperthyroidism.

The CDR3 spells CASSPLRQGTATEAFF. The DNA for the CDR3 is TGTGCCAGCTCACCCCTCAGACAGGGAACGGCCACTGAAGCTTTCTTT. V is TRBV18 and J is TRBJ1-1, with TRBD1 identical over 7 bases. CDR1 is KGHSH, CDR2 LQKENI, per germline. CDR3 length equals 16 residues. Trimming removed 3 bases from V and 4 bases from J; junction bases left unmatched: 11.